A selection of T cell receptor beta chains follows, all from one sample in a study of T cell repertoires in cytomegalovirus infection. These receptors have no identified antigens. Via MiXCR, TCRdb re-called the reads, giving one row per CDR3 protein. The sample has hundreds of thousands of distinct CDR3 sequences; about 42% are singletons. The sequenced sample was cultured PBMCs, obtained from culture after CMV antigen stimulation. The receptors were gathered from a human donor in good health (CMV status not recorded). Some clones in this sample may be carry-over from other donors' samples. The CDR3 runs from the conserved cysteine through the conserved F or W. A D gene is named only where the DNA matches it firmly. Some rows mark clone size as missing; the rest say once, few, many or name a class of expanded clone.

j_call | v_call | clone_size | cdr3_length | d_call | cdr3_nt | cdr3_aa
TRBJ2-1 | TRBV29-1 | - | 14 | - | TGCAGCGTTGGAGGGACTGGAACAAGGAGTGAGCAGTTCTTC | CSVGGTGTRSEQFF
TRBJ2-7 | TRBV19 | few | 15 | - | TGTGCCAGTAGTATCTCCGAGACACATACCTACGAGCAGTACTTC | CASSISETHTYEQYF
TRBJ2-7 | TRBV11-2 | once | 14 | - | TGTGCCAGCAGCTTAGAGATCGGGTGGTACGAGCAGTACTTC | CASSLEIGWYEQYF
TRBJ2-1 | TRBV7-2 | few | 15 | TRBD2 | TGTGCCAGCAGCCCCCTCGGGCGGGAGACCAATGAGCAGTTCTTC | CASSPLGRETNEQFF
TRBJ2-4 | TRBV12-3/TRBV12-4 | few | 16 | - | TGTGCCAGCAGTCACTGGGCGATGGGGGCCAAAAACATTCAGTACTTC | CASSHWAMGAKNIQYF
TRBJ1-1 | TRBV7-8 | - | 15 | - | TGTGCCAGCAGCTCCGCTTGGGGCATAGAGGGTGAAGCTTTCTTT | CASSSAWGIEGEAFF
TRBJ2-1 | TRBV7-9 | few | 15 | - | TGTGCCAGCAGCTTAGACAATACGTTCATTAATGAGCAGTTCTTC | CASSLDNTFINEQFF
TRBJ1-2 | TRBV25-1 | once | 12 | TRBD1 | TGTGCCAGCAGGGACAGGGGGCAGGGCTACACCTTC | CASRDRGQGYTF
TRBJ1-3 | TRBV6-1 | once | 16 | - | TGTGCCAGCAGTGAAGCTGGGGGGAGCTCTGGAAACACCATATATTTT | CASSEAGGSSGNTIYF
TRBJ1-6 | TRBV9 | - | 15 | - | TGTGCCAGCAGCGGGGCCGCATCCTATAATTCACCCCTCCACTTT | CASSGAASYNSPLHF
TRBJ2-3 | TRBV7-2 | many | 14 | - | TGTGCCAGCAGCTTAGGCATTAGCACAGATACGCAGTATTTT | CASSLGISTDTQYF
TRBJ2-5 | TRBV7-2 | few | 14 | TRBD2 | TGTGCCAGCAGCCTAGCGGGAGGGGGACAGACCCAGTACTTC | CASSLAGGGQTQYF
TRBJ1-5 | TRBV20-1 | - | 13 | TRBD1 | TGCAGTGCTGTAAGGGGGCTGAATCAGCCCCAGCATTTT | CSAVRGLNQPQHF
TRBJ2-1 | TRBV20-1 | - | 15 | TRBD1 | TGCAGTGCTAGCCCTAGGACAGGTATTAGCGATGAGCAGTTCTTC | CSASPRTGISDEQFF
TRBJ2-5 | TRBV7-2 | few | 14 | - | TGTGCCAGCAGCGTGGTGGCAGAGTATTGGACCCAGTACTTC | CASSVVAEYWTQYF
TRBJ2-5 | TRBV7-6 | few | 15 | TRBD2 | TGTGCCAGCAGCCCACTAGCGGGGGGGAGAAAGACCCAGTACTTC | CASSPLAGGRKTQYF
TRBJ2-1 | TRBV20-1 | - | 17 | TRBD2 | TGCAGTGCTAGAGATCGCCGAAGCGGGGGGGCCCCCACTGAGCAGTTCTTC | CSARDRRSGGAPTEQFF
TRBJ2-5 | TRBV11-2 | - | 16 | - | TGTGCCAGCAGCTTCACCGGGATCGGATTTGAGGAGACCCAGTACTTC | CASSFTGIGFEETQYF
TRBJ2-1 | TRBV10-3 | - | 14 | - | TGTGCCATCAGTGAGTCATCGCCTAAAAATGAGCAGTTCTTC | CAISESSPKNEQFF
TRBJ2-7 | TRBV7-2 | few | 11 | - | TGTGCCAGCAGCCAGGGCAGACTCCAGTACTTC | CASSQGRLQYF
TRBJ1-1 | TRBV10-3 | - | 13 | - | TGTGCCATCAGTCGGGCCCTGGGCACTGAAGCTTTCTTT | CAISRALGTEAFF
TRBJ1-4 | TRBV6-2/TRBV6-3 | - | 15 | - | TGTGCCAGCAGTGAACAGCCCGGGAGAGGGGAAAAACTGTTTTTT | CASSEQPGRGEKLFF
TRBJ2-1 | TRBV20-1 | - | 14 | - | TGCAGTGCTAGCGGTAGTCCCTCCTACAATGAGCAGTTCTTC | CSASGSPSYNEQFF
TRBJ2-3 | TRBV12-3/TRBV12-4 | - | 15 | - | TGTGCCAGCAACCTCAGAGGCGTAAGCACAGATACGCAGTATTTT | CASNLRGVSTDTQYF
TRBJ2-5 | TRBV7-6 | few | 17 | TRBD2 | TGTGCCAGCAGCGCGCTCCTTAGCGGGGGGGCCTGGGAGACCCAGTACTTC | CASSALLSGGAWETQYF
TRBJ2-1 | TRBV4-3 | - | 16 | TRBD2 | TGCGCCAGCAGCCAAGGTAACGGGAGGGCCTACAATGAGCAGTTCTTC | CASSQGNGRAYNEQFF
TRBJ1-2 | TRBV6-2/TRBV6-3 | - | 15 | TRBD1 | TGTGCCAGCAGTTACGGGGGCAGGGGGATGCGTGGCTACACCTTC | CASSYGGRGMRGYTF
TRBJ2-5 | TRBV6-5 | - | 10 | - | TGTGCCGGGCCCCGGGAGACCCAGTACTTC | CAGPRETQYF
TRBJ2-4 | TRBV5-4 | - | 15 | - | TGTGCCAGCAGCTTGTACGGGGGCGGCGGAGACATTCAGTACTTC | CASSLYGGGGDIQYF
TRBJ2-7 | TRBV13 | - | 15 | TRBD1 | TGTGCCAGCAGCTTATTTGGGACAGGGGGCGTCGAGCAGTACTTC | CASSLFGTGGVEQYF
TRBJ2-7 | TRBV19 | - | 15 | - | TGTGCCAGTAGTATCGCCGTAGACCCACTTACCGAGCAGTACTTC | CASSIAVDPLTEQYF
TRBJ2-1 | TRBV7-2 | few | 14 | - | TGTGCCAGCAGCCCCCGTTATAGCGCCAATGAGCAGTTCTTC | CASSPRYSANEQFF
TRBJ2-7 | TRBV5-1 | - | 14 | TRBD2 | TGCGCCAGCAGCTCACGGTGGGGGGGAGGCGAGCAGTACTTC | CASSSRWGGGEQYF
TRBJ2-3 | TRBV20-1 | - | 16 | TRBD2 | TGCAGTGCCCCGGGACTAGCGGGGGTTTACCCAGATACGCAGTATTTT | CSAPGLAGVYPDTQYF
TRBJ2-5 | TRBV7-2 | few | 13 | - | TGTGCCAGCAGCTTAGAACGGTCGGAGACCCAGTACTTC | CASSLERSETQYF
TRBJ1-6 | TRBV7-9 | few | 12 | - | TGTGCCAGCAGCTCCGCGGACTCACCCCTCCACTTT | CASSSADSPLHF
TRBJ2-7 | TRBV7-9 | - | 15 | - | TGTGCCAGCAGCTTAAGAGAAGCGGACTCCTACGAGCAGTACTTC | CASSLREADSYEQYF
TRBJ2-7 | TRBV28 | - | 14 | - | TGTGCCAGCAGGGCTTTACGAGTTTCCTACGAGCAGTACTTC | CASRALRVSYEQYF
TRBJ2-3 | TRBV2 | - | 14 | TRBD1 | TGTGCCAGCAGTGAAGCTGGGACAGCAGATACGCAGTATTTT | CASSEAGTADTQYF
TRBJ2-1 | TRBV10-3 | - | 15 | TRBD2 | TGTGCCATCAGTGAATTAGGCGGGAGGGCCAATGAGCAGTTCTTC | CAISELGGRANEQFF
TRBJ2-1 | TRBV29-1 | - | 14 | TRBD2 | TGCAGCGTTGAGGTCGGGAGGGCCCTTTCCGAGCAGTTCTTC | CSVEVGRALSEQFF
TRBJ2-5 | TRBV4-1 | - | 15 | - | TGCGCCAGCAGCCAAGTGTGGGGTCGCCAAGAGACCCAGTACTTC | CASSQVWGRQETQYF
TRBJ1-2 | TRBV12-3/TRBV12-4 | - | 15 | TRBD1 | TGTGCCAGCAGTGAGCGGGCAGGGGGTATGGGTGGCTACACCTTC | CASSERAGGMGGYTF
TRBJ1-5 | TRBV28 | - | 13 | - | TGTGCCAGCAGTTCTTCCCCCAATCAGCCCCAGCATTTT | CASSSSPNQPQHF
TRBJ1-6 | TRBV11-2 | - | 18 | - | TGTGCCAGCAGCCCTCCCCCGAGGGTTGGGGGCTATAATTCACCCCTCCACTTT | CASSPPPRVGGYNSPLHF
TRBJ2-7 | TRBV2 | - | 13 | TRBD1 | TGTGCCACCCGACAGGGAGTCTCCTACGAGCAGTACTTC | CATRQGVSYEQYF
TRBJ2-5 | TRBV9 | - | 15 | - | TGTGCCAGCAGCGTAGTTCCGAGCGGACAAGAGACCCAGTACTTC | CASSVVPSGQETQYF
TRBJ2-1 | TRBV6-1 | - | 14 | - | TGTGCCAGCAGTGACCTTGGGGGAACTACTGAGCAGTTCTTC | CASSDLGGTTEQFF
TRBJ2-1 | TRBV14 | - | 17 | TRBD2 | TGTGCCAGCAGCCGCCGGACTAGCGGGAAACTCTACAATGAGCAGTTCTTC | CASSRRTSGKLYNEQFF
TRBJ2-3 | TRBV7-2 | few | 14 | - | TGTGCCAGCAGCTCCACGACTAGCACAGATACGCAGTATTTT | CASSSTTSTDTQYF
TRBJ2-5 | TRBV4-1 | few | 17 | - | TGCGCCAGCAGCCCCCACCAGAGGGGTCAGGAGCAAGAGACCCAGTACTTC | CASSPHQRGQEQETQYF
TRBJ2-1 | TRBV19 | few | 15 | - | TGTGCCAGTAGCTCCCCGGCCCCCTCCTACAATGAGCAGTTCTTC | CASSSPAPSYNEQFF
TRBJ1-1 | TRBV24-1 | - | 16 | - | TGTGCCACCAGTCCTAAGGGGGGGGAGAGGATCACTGAAGCTTTCTTT | CATSPKGGERITEAFF
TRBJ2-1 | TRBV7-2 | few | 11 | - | TGTGCCAGCAGCTACTCCGAGGAGCAGTTCTTC | CASSYSEEQFF
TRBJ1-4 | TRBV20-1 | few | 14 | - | TGCAGTGCTAGAGTCGAGGGAGTCGGTGAAAAACTGTTTTTT | CSARVEGVGEKLFF
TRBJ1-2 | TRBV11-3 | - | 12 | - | TGTGCCAGCAGCTTCCGAGTGCGGGGCTACACCTTC | CASSFRVRGYTF
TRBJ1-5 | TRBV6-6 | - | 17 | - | TGTGCCAGCAGTCCAAAGACAGGAGCCTATAGCAATCAGCCCCAGCATTTT | CASSPKTGAYSNQPQHF
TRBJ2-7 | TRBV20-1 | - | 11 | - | TGCAGTGCTCAGCGAAACTACGAGCAGTACTTC | CSAQRNYEQYF
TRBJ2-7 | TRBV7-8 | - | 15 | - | TGTGCCAGCGCAACGGAGGCAGGGGCCTTCTACGAGCAGTACTTC | CASATEAGAFYEQYF
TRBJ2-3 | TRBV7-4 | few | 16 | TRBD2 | TGTGCCAGCAGCACACCTCGGGCTAGCGGGGACAATACGCAGTATTTT | CASSTPRASGDNTQYF